Below, 21 T cell receptor beta chains from the same sample are listed, as sequenced in a study of follicular helper T cells after annual influenza vaccination. Some clones are missing from TCRdb's copy, which holds only in-frame ones; the method was immunoSEQ multiplex PCR. Of about 11,000 clones in the sample, roughly 80% are singletons; the top ten hold less than 0.95%. The sequenced sample was CXCR5- memory CD4+ T cells sorted from blood, obtained 6 weeks after influenza vaccination. These receptors all come from an adult who received the influenza vaccine.

This clone showed up just once. V and J are TRBV4-2 and TRBJ1-1; no definite D call. CDR3 length: 14 amino acids. Germline values: CDR1 LGHNA, CDR2 YNFKEQ. The V and J ends lost 1 base and 0 bases respectively, with 6 bases between them. This CDR3 reads CASSQGSVNTEAFF. CDR3 nucleotides: TGTGCCAGCAGCCAAGGGTCGGTGAACACTGAAGCTTTCTTT.

The V and J genes are TRBV19 and TRBJ1-5, with D unclear. This CDR3 region has 15 residues. In germline, CDR1 is LNHDA, CDR2 SQIVND (reference sequence). Trimming took 7 bases from V and 5 from J, leaving 18 bases between them. The CDR3 loop is CASTLVAGRDQPQHF. CDR3 in DNA: TGTGCCAGTACACTAGTGGCGGGGAGAGATCAGCCCCAGCATTTT.

The chain employs TRBV5-5 and TRBJ1-2; perhaps TRBD1 as D (5 bases). CDR3 size: 15 residues. CDR1 is SGHKS and CDR2 is YYEKEE in the germline V gene (reference sequence). V was trimmed by 4 bases and J by 4 bases, leaving 17 bases between them. The CDR3 region has the DNA TGTGCCAGCAGCGGGATCCCGGGACTAACCTATGGCTACACCTTC. Its protein is CASSGIPGLTYGYTF.

This rearrangement joins TRBV7-3 to TRBJ2-1; 10 nucleotides match TRBD2. The CDR3 extends over 16 amino acids. V was clipped by 4 bases and J by 4 bases; unmatched bases: 7. CDR1 and CDR2 (germline): SGHTA, FQGTGA. The DNA for the CDR3 is TGTGCCAGCAGCTATCTAGCGGGGGCTTTGTACAATGAGCAGTTCTTC. Amino acid sequence: CASSYLAGALYNEQFF.

The sample holds one count of this clone. CDR3 DNA sequence: TGTGCCAGCTGGGGCAGTCAAGAGACCCAGTACTTC. Residues: CASWGSQETQYF. V usage is TRBV28 and J usage is TRBJ2-5, with D tentatively TRBD1 (5 bases). CDR1 and CDR2 from the germline V gene are MDHEN and SYDVKM. The germline V and J ends were trimmed by 8 bases and 2 bases, with 9 bases remaining between them. This CDR3 contains 12 residues.

The rearrangement links TRBV29-1 to TRBJ2-5; D is unclear. Per germline, CDR1 SQVTM and CDR2 ANQGSEA. The CDR3 totals 13 residues. V lost 5 bases and J lost 2, with 12 bases in between. CDR3 in DNA: TGCAGCGTTTCGGGCCGATATCAAGAGACCCAGTACTTC. As protein: CSVSGRYQETQYF. Supplemented by reference TRBV29-1 and TRBJ2-5, the full variable domain reads SAVISQKPSRDICQRGTSLTIQCQVDSQVTMMFWYRQQPGQSLTLIATANQGSEATYESGFVIDKFPISRPNLTFSTLTVSNMSPEDSSIYLCSVSGRYQETQYFGPGTRLLVL.

The V gene is TRBV5-4, the J gene TRBJ1-4; no clear D. V was trimmed by 0 bases and J by 3 bases, leaving 6 bases between them. Germline loops: CDR1 SGHNT, CDR2 YYREEE (reference sequence). The CDR3 loop spans 14 amino acids. The chain's CDR3 is CASSLGGANEKLFF. The CDR3 DNA is TGTGCCAGCAGCTTGGGTGGGGCTAATGAAAAACTGTTTTTT. Full variable domain (rest looked up from reference TRBV5-4 and TRBJ1-4): ETGVTQSPTHLIKTRGQQVTLRCSSQSGHNTVSWYQQALGQGPQFIFQYYREEENGRGNFPPRFSGLQFPNYSSELNVNALELDDSALYLCASSLGGANEKLFFGSGTQLSVL.

The CDR3 DNA reads TGTGCCAGTAGTATACTGGCGGGGAGCAATCAGCCCCAGCATTTT. Protein sequence: CASSILAGSNQPQHF. V is TRBV19 and J is TRBJ1-5; no clear D gene. CDR3 length equals 15 residues. Germline V lookup: CDR1 LNHDA, CDR2 SQIVND (reference sequence). V was clipped by 2 bases and J by 1 base, with 9 bases between them.

The chain recombines TRBV7-2 with TRBJ2-1; 8 bases line up with TRBD1. Germline V gene data show CDR1 as SGHTA and CDR2 as FQGNSA. This CDR3 has 16 residues. The junction had 13 bases not matched to a gene; V was cut back by 5 bases and J by 7 bases. In nucleotides, the CDR3 is TGTGCCAGCAGCCCAGGACCGGGACAGGTGGGTAATGAGCAGTTCTTC. Translated: CASSPGPGQVGNEQFF. The full variable domain, with the rest looked up from reference TRBV7-2 and TRBJ2-1, is GAGVSQSPSNKVTEKGKDVELRCDPISGHTALYWYRQSLGQGLEFLIYFQGNSAPDKSGLPSDRFSAERTGGSVSTLTIQRTQQEDSAVYLCASSPGPGQVGNEQFFGPGTRLTVL.

The chain carries TRBV28 and TRBJ2-3; no reliable D call. Trimming left V 5 bases short and J 2 bases short, with 2 bases between. Germline V CDR1 and CDR2: MDHEN, SYDVKM. The CDR3 loop spans 11 amino acids. The CDR3 nucleotides are TGTGCCAGCAGTCTCACAGATACGCAGTATTTT. Its protein is CASSLTDTQYF.

V and J are TRBV10-3 and TRBJ1-1, with unresolved D. The length of the CDR3 is 12 residues. V was pared by 0 bases and J by 7 bases, with 6 bases between. Germline V lookup: CDR1 ENHRY, CDR2 SYGVKD. The CDR3 protein is CAISESGNEAFF. The CDR3 DNA is TGTGCCATCAGTGAGTCAGGAAATGAAGCTTTCTTT.

The chain is built from TRBV10-3 and TRBJ1-5; 8 positions match TRBD1. Per the germline V gene, CDR1 is ENHRY and CDR2 is SYGVKD. The V segment lost 5 bases and the J segment 6 bases; nucleotides outside the gene matches: 6. This CDR3 is built from 14 residues. CDR3 loop: CAISTGGEGQPQHF. The CDR3 DNA sequence: TGTGCCATCAGTACAGGGGGAGAGGGTCAGCCCCAGCATTTT.

The chain is built from TRBV18 and TRBJ1-4, with D possibly being TRBD1 (6 bases). The germline V gene has CDR1 KGHSH and CDR2 LQKENI. CDR3 length: 15 residues. V lost 0 bases to trimming and J lost 8 bases, with 13 bases between them. The CDR3 loop reads CASSPPTGEGEKLFF. The CDR3 DNA follows: TGTGCCAGCTCACCACCGACAGGTGAAGGCGAAAAACTGTTTTTT.

The chain links TRBV5-1 to TRBJ1-1, with TRBD1 identical over 9 bases. Trimming took 4 bases from V and 2 from J; bases not matched to a gene: 6. Germline V gene data show CDR1 as SGHRS and CDR2 as YFSETQ. The CDR3 has 15 amino acids. CDR3 amino acids: CASSPEDRGNTEAFF. The CDR3 DNA sequence: TGCGCCAGCAGCCCAGAGGACAGGGGAAACACTGAAGCTTTCTTT.

The chain uses TRBV11-3 and TRBJ2-5; D unclear. Between the trimmed V and J ends, which lost 3 bases and 2 bases, there was a span of 7 bases. The CDR3 has 13 amino acids. Germline V CDR1 and CDR2: SGHNT, YENEEA. The CDR3 spells CASSFRAQETQYF. CDR3 sequence (DNA): TGTGCCAGCAGCTTTAGAGCACAAGAGACCCAGTACTTC. The complete variable domain, with remaining parts taken from reference TRBV11-3 and TRBJ2-5, reads EAGVVQSPRYKIIEKKQPVAFWCNPISGHNTLYWYLQNLGQGPELLIRYENEEAVDDSQLPKDRFSAERLKGVDSTLKIQPAELGDSAVYLCASSFRAQETQYFGPGTRLLVL.

The rearrangement uses TRBV2 and TRBJ1-2; 11 positions agree with TRBD1. Germline V gene lookup returns CDR1 SNHLY and CDR2 FYNNEI. V was pared by 6 bases and J by 4 bases, with 4 bases of the junction left unmatched. The CDR3 spans 14 residues. The CDR3 region is CASSGTGGGYGYTF. The CDR3 nucleotides read TGTGCCAGCAGCGGGACAGGGGGAGGCTATGGCTACACCTTC.

The chain links TRBV21-1 to TRBJ2-6; the listed D gene, TRBD2, was not tested against the DNA. TRBV21-1 counts as a pseudogene. CDR3 length: 14 amino acids. The CDR3 DNA reads TGTGCCAGTCTACCAACCGGGGGTCCCGGCGTCCTGACTTTC. Protein: CASLPTGGPGVLTF.

The chain employs TRBV7-2 and TRBJ2-3; D unclear. This CDR3 has 14 amino acids. The V gene's germline CDR1 is SGHTA and CDR2 FQGNSA. V lost 4 bases and J lost 6, with 14 bases in between. The chain's CDR3 is CASSYSGPLDTQYF. DNA of the CDR3: TGTGCCAGCAGCTATAGTGGACCCCTGGATACGCAGTATTTT.

The chain joins TRBV9 to TRBJ1-2; unclear D gene. V was trimmed by 4 bases and J by 4 bases, leaving 17 bases between them. This CDR3 has 15 amino acids. Germline V CDR1 and CDR2: SGDLS, YYNGEE. CDR3 in DNA: TGTGCCAGCAGCCCGGAACAGCTATTGCGCTATGGCTACACCTTC. Encoded protein: CASSPEQLLRYGYTF.

The rearrangement joins TRBV6-1 to TRBJ1-1; no clear D. From germline, CDR1 is MNHNS and CDR2 SASEGT. This CDR3 contains 12 residues. Trimming took off 6 bases at V and 8 bases at J, with 13 bases between the two ends. CDR3: CASRETSSEAFF. In DNA, the CDR3 is TGTGCCAGCAGAGAGACAAGCAGCGAAGCTTTCTTT.

The chain employs TRBV5-1 and TRBJ2-5, with 10 bases that match TRBD2. The CDR3 consists of 16 residues. The V and J ends lost 2 bases and 4 bases, in that order; junction bases with no gene match: 8. From germline, CDR1 is SGHRS and CDR2 YFSETQ. Here the CDR3 reads CASSFNGLAERETQYF. The CDR3 region has the DNA TGCGCCAGCAGCTTTAACGGACTAGCGGAGAGAGAGACCCAGTACTTC.